This TCR beta chain was found in a study of blood T cells in healthy people across ages. The CDR3 is made up of 15 amino acids. Trimming cost V 6 bases and J 8 bases; bases outside gene matches: 14. CDR1 and CDR2 (germline): LGHNA, YNFKEQ. Overall study findings and caveats: Long-lived donors exceeded aged donors in naive CD4+ cells and diversity. TCR beta diversity correlated strongly with naive T cell percentage.

A J-beta primer mix and a sample-barcoded 5' primer were used in a second PCR of roughly 7 to 12 cycles. A tag from a template-switch adaptor with 12 random nucleotides marked each cDNA molecule. Each CDR3 protein is one row after TCRdb ran MiXCR on the 5' RACE reads. The sample holds more than 800,000 distinct CDR3 sequences, 25% to 35% seen once. This clonotype was detected many times. Its target is not known. Sequencing was carried out using blood. This TCR derives from an elderly woman in good health. The rearrangement links TRBV4-2 to TRBJ2-3; 7 bases align to TRBD2. CDR3 nucleotide sequence: TGTGCCAGCAGTCCTATAACGGGGGGAGTGGGTACGCAGTATTTT. Residues: CASSPITGGVGTQYF.